This entry lists 3 T cell receptor beta chains sequenced from one sample in a study of OX40 agonist ivuxolimab in advanced cancers. The protocol was immunoSEQ multiplex PCR, while the TCRdb copy is restricted to in-frame clones and leaves out a portion. The sample has about 66,000 clones, around 80% seen once. The sample in question was CD4+ or CD8+ T cells sorted from blood, obtained in a trial of the OX40 agonist ivuxolimab. These receptors were collected from an adult with an advanced solid tumor such as melanoma, head and neck, liver or kidney cancer.

The chain uses TRBV7-3 and TRBJ1-1, with a weak D call TRBD1 (6 bases). This CDR3 has 12 residues. The germline gives CDR1 SGHTA, CDR2 FQGTGA. V gave up 4 bases and J gave up 9 bases, with 12 bases separating them. CDR3 region: CASSSGTPQAFF. DNA of the CDR3: TGTGCCAGCAGCTCCGGGACACCACAAGCTTTCTTT.

V usage is TRBV4-1 and J usage is TRBJ1-2; the D gene is possibly TRBD1 (5 bases). The CDR3 runs to 12 residues. The V end lost 4 bases, the J end lost 7 bases, and 10 bases lay between the germline ends. Germline V gene sequence: CDR1 MGHRA, CDR2 YSYEKL. This chain's CDR3 is CASSRGDAGYTF. The CDR3 nucleotides read TGCGCCAGCAGCCGGGGGGACGCTGGCTACACCTTC.

This chain links TRBV10-2 with TRBJ1-6; weak D call: TRBD1 (6 bases). Germline-derived CDR1 and CDR2 are WSHSY and SAAADI. The CDR3 consists of 18 residues. Trimming took off 2 bases at V and 7 bases at J, with 21 bases between the two ends. The DNA for the CDR3 is TGCGCCAGCAGTGAGGCAGGGGCAATACCGGTGCGGAATTCACCCCTCCACTTT. Translating gives CASSEAGAIPVRNSPLHF.